The next 5 T cell receptor beta chains were all read from a single sample in a study of blood T cell repertoires in COVID-19. Libraries were prepared by immunoSEQ multiplex PCR; TCRdb keeps only in-frame clonotypes and omits some of them. The data contain approximately 220,000 clones, roughly 83% of them singletons. Sequencing was carried out using PBMCs or T cells enriched from blood (not recorded which). Every receptor here comes from a woman between 40 and 55 years old with acute COVID-19.

The rearrangement uses TRBV6-2 or TRBV6-3 and TRBJ2-7, with D possibly matching TRBD2 (6 bases). This CDR3 is 14 amino acids long. From germline, CDR1 is MNHEY and CDR2 SVGEGT. V lost 2 bases to trimming and J lost 2 bases, with 10 bases between them. The CDR3 spells CASSYVGGPYEQYF. CDR3 sequence (DNA): TGTGCCAGCAGTTACGTCGGGGGTCCCTACGAGCAGTACTTC.

The V and J genes are TRBV10-3 and TRBJ1-5; 10 nucleotides line up with TRBD1. V trimming: 9 bases; J trimming: 7 bases; junction bases outside the gene matches: 9. The germline gives CDR1 ENHRY, CDR2 SYGVKD. The CDR3 extends over 14 amino acids. The CDR3 DNA reads as TGTGCCATGTCCGGGACAGGGGTGGGGCAGCCCCAGCATTTT. Protein sequence: CAMSGTGVGQPQHF.

This clone was observed a single time. This sequence joins TRBV25-1 and TRBJ2-1, with TRBD2 identical over 10 bases. V dropped 2 bases and J dropped 8; count of bases not matched to a gene: 6. CDR3 length equals 15 residues. Germline values: CDR1 MGHDK, CDR2 SYGVNS. The CDR3 loop reads CASSEGSSGSYEQFF. CDR3 coding DNA: TGTGCCAGCAGTGAAGGGTCTAGCGGGAGCTATGAGCAGTTCTTC.

With respect to this clone: One end of the junction fails to match germline, which may point to a read error. In DNA, the CDR3 is TGTGCCAGCAGTTTCTCTCTAGGGGACAGCTCTACGATTTTAGACTTC. This encodes CASSFSLGDSSTILDF. This chain connects TRBV28 to TRBJ2-7; TRBD1 agrees at 7 bases. The CDR3 totals 16 residues. CDR1 is MDHEN, CDR2 SYDVKM, per germline.

The genes are TRBV28 and TRBJ1-1; possibly TRBD1 for D (5 bases). The length of the CDR3 is 11 residues. Germline loops: CDR1 MDHEN, CDR2 SYDVKM. Trimming removed 5 bases from V and 8 bases from J, with 9 bases in between. CDR3 sequence reads: CASSRQSEAFF. DNA of the CDR3: TGTGCCAGCAGTCGACAGTCCGAAGCTTTCTTT. The variable domain in full, with the rest retrieved from reference TRBV28 and TRBJ1-1, is DVKVTQSSRYLVKRTGEKVFLECVQDMDHENMFWYRQDPGLGLRLIYFSYDVKMKEKGDIPEGYSVSREKKERFSLILESASTNQTSMYLCASSRQSEAFFGQGTRLTVV.